This TCR beta chain was retrieved from a study of blood T cell repertoires in COVID-19. Background on the study: Some COVID-19 samples were acute and others convalescent; all came from the United States, Italy and Spain. T cells, B-cell-depleted T cells, or PBMCs provided the cDNA or gDNA that served as material.

V lost 3 bases to trimming and J lost 2 bases; unmatched junction nucleotides: 7. The CDR3 sequence is 15 residues long. Germline V gene data show CDR1 as MNHEY and CDR2 as SMNVEV (reference sequence). Source study methods: Reference gene primer amplification gave estimated nucleated cell counts. The table came from immunoSEQ multiplex PCR; TCRdb's copy has only in-frame clones and leaves some out. V, J and clone size are taken as reported in that table, and D and trimming were inferred from the DNA itself. The sample has about 120,000 clones, about 85% seen once. The source of this sequence is a man aged 40-50 years with acute or convalescent COVID-19. V and J are TRBV27 and TRBJ2-7; TRBD2 matches at 7 bases. What was sequenced was peripheral blood. CDR3 nucleotide sequence: TGTGCCAGCAGTTTCGTGGGAGGGTCCACCTACGAGCAGTACTTC. As protein: CASSFVGGSTYEQYF.